The present TCR beta chain was sequenced within a study of cytomegalovirus exposure and HLA in healthy donors. Per germline, CDR1 SGHKS and CDR2 YYEKEE (reference sequence). The V gene lost 1 base and the J gene lost 4 bases, with 6 bases spanning the gap. The CDR3 has 13 residues. Regarding this clone: Its cognate antigen is unknown.

Use of 60 Vbeta and 13 Jbeta primers characterized the PCR. Clones were read by immunoSEQ multiplex PCR, and TCRdb kept only the in-frame ones, dropping some. The sample gives approximately 110,000 clones, less than 75% of which show up once; approximately 3.8% is in the top ten. Study conclusions and caveats: TCR beta V- and J-gene trimming, according to a later analysis, was linked to a missense DCLRE1C variant.

The specimen sequenced was PBMCs. The chain combines TRBV5-5 with TRBJ2-1; D gene uncertain. The sequence came from a woman between 40 and 55 years old in good health and CMV-seronegative. In DNA form, the CDR3 reads TGTGCCAGCAGCTTGCAACAGTACAATGAGCAGTTCTTC. Protein product: CASSLQQYNEQFF.